One sample yielded the 24 T cell receptor beta chains listed below, sequenced in a study of blood T cell repertoires in COVID-19 (TCRdb year 2020). The library relied on the immunoSEQ multiplex PCR assay. In TCRdb, the immuneACCESS table is reduced to in-frame sequences with V and J assigned. These tables do not hold every clone; where another copy was compared, an unresolved V gene accounts for under half, and the others remain unexplained. The sample profile shows more than 150,000 clones; under 90% of them were found once. The ten largest clones take up under 15% of the sample. Material for sequencing was peripheral blood. Every receptor here comes from a man aged 25 to 40 with active or convalescent COVID-19.

The gene calls are TRBV4-1 and TRBJ1-6; D gene uncertain. The germline gives CDR1 MGHRA, CDR2 YSYEKL. This CDR3 is built from 17 residues. The V end was cut by 0 bases, the J end by 0 bases, with 9 bases between. The CDR3 spells CASSQESSYSYNSPLHF. The CDR3 nucleotides read TGCGCCAGCAGCCAAGAGTCGTCGTACTCCTATAATTCACCCCTCCACTTT.

The genes are TRBV28 and TRBJ1-1; 9 nucleotides match TRBD1. Unmatched junction bases numbered 7, after V lost 3 bases and J lost 11 bases. Germline V lookup: CDR1 MDHEN, CDR2 SYDVKM. The CDR3 is 13 residues long. The CDR3 nucleotides are TGTGCCAGCAGTTTTGGACAGGGGCTTGACGCTTTCTTT. This sequence encodes CASSFGQGLDAFF.

The chain carries TRBV10-1 and TRBJ2-1, with a weak D call TRBD2 (5 bases). This CDR3 spans 14 amino acids. V gave up 0 bases and J gave up 11 bases, with 14 bases separating them. Per germline, CDR1 WNHNN and CDR2 SYGVQD (reference sequence). The CDR3 DNA sequence: TGCGCCAGCAGTGAGTCGGAGGTCAGGAGTAAGCAGTTCTTC. Encoded protein: CASSESEVRSKQFF.

V and J are TRBV30 and TRBJ1-6, with a possible D match to TRBD1 (6 bases). The CDR3 runs 14 residues. Trimming removed 7 bases from V and 6 bases from J, with 16 bases in between. Germline CDR1 and CDR2: GTSNPN and SVGIG (reference sequence). CDR3 coding DNA: TGTGCCTTGGGACCGGGCAGGGGTAATTCACCCCTCCACTTT. Protein sequence: CALGPGRGNSPLHF.

The CDR3 spells CASSPRGPSGNEQFF. Written as DNA, the CDR3 is TGTGCCAGCTCACCACGGGGGCCAAGCGGCAATGAGCAGTTCTTC. This rearrangement joins TRBV18 to TRBJ2-1; tentative D call: TRBD1 (6 bases). With 1 base removed from V and 6 bases from J, the gap between germline ends came to 13 bases. The CDR3 length is 15 residues. The germline gives CDR1 KGHSH, CDR2 LQKENI.

The sample holds a few counts of this clone. This chain joins TRBV19 and TRBJ2-4, with D perhaps matching TRBD2 (5 bases). Between the trimmed V and J ends, which lost 4 bases and 1 base, there was a span of 11 bases. The V gene's germline CDR1 is LNHDA and CDR2 SQIVND (reference sequence). CDR3 length equals 15 residues. The CDR3 DNA sequence: TGTGCCAGTAGTAATCTAGCCCCTGCCAAAAACATTCAGTACTTC. It is translated as CASSNLAPAKNIQYF.

The gene calls are TRBV4-1 and TRBJ2-7; the match to TRBD2 covers 14 bases. Germline V gene data show CDR1 as MGHRA and CDR2 as YSYEKL. V was clipped by 4 bases and J by 7 bases; unmatched bases: 6. The CDR3 is 15 residues long. In nucleotides, the CDR3 is TGCGCCAGCAGCCTCGGGACTAGCGGGAGTCAGGAGCAGTACTTC. Translation: CASSLGTSGSQEQYF.

The CDR3 loop reads CASSSSGGSAAFF. The CDR3 DNA sequence: TGTGCCAGCAGTTCCTCCGGAGGGTCCGCAGCTTTCTTT. The rearrangement links TRBV2 to TRBJ1-1; D not resolved. This CDR3 is 13 amino acids long. Germline CDR1 is SNHLY and CDR2 is FYNNEI. The V end lost 5 bases, the J end lost 10 bases, and 17 bases lay between the germline ends.

The chain combines TRBV5-4 with TRBJ1-2, with 11 bases lining up with TRBD1. CDR3 length: 15 amino acids. The junction had 5 bases not matched to a gene; V was cut back by 0 bases and J by 7 bases. The germline CDR1 and CDR2 sequences are SGHNT and YYREEE (reference sequence). CDR3 loop: CASSLDPGQGGGYTF. In DNA, the CDR3 is TGTGCCAGCAGCTTGGATCCGGGACAGGGGGGTGGCTACACCTTC.

The chain has TRBV5-6 and TRBJ1-2; D not resolved. With 4 bases removed from V and 3 bases from J, the gap between germline ends came to 13 bases. Germline-derived CDR1 and CDR2 are SGHDT and YYEEEE. This CDR3 has 14 residues. CDR3 sequence: CASSPSGSYYGYTF. The CDR3 DNA sequence: TGTGCCAGCAGCCCCTCGGGGTCTTACTATGGCTACACCTTC.

V usage is TRBV28 and J usage is TRBJ1-1; 7 nucleotides line up with TRBD1. This CDR3 is built from 14 residues. Per germline, CDR1 MDHEN and CDR2 SYDVKM. J gave up 1 base and V 3 bases, and 2 bases lay outside the gene matches. The chain's CDR3 is CASSFDRANTEAFF. CDR3 DNA sequence: TGTGCCAGCAGTTTCGACAGGGCGAACACTGAAGCTTTCTTT.

This sequence joins TRBV6-1 and TRBJ1-4; 7 bases line up with TRBD1. The CDR3 contains 14 residues. The germline V gene encodes CDR1 MNHNS and CDR2 SASEGT. With 3 bases clipped from V and 8 bases from J, the junction kept 6 bases outside the gene matches. CDR3 sequence reads: CASSDRQGGEKLFF. The CDR3 DNA sequence: TGTGCCAGCAGTGACAGACAGGGCGGCGAAAAACTGTTTTTT.

The chain uses TRBV19 and TRBJ2-3; 8 bases are shared with TRBD2. The CDR3 runs 17 residues. Germline CDR1 is LNHDA and CDR2 is SQIVND (reference sequence). After removal of 3 bases from V and 2 bases from J, the junction contained 10 bases not matched to a gene. The CDR3 DNA is TGTGCCAGTAGTATTCTCCGAAGCGGGAGCCCCACAGATACGCAGTATTTT. Encoded protein: CASSILRSGSPTDTQYF.

V and J are TRBV7-2 and TRBJ2-2; TRBD1 aligns across 9 bases. V trimming: 5 bases; J trimming: 4 bases; junction bases outside the gene matches: 8. Germline V gene lookup returns CDR1 SGHTA and CDR2 FQGNSA. The CDR3 is 16 amino acids. Written as DNA, the CDR3 is TGTGCCAGCAGCGATCCGGGACAGGGAAGCACCGGGGAGCTGTTTTTT. It encodes CASSDPGQGSTGELFF.

V and J are TRBV19 and TRBJ1-1, with D tentatively TRBD1 (6 bases). The CDR3 is 13 amino acids. V was pared by 5 bases and J by 2 bases, with 9 bases between. The germline V gene encodes CDR1 LNHDA and CDR2 SQIVND (reference sequence). The CDR3 bases are TGTGCCAGTAGTGTGACAGGTAACACTGAAGCTTTCTTT. Its protein product is CASSVTGNTEAFF.

V usage is TRBV6-1 and J usage is TRBJ2-7; D possibly corresponds to TRBD2 (5 bases). Trimming removed 3 bases at V and 3 bases at J, with 12 bases between. The germline V gene encodes CDR1 MNHNS and CDR2 SASEGT. The CDR3 is made up of 14 amino acids. CDR3 loop: CASSDTYGDYEQYV. The DNA for the CDR3 is TGTGCCAGCAGTGATACCTACGGGGACTACGAGCAGTACGTC.

The chain combines TRBV5-1 with TRBJ2-1; D is possibly TRBD2 (6 bases). Trimming left V 1 base short and J 8 bases short, with 13 bases between. Germline CDR1 SGHRS, CDR2 YFSETQ. The CDR3 is made up of 14 amino acids. The CDR3 DNA follows: TGCGCCAGCAGCTTGCGGCTAGCGTCCGATGAGCAGTTCTTC. Translation gives CASSLRLASDEQFF.

This chain connects TRBV9 to TRBJ2-1; 9 positions agree with TRBD2. Germline V gene lookup returns CDR1 SGDLS and CDR2 YYNGEE. The CDR3 runs 13 residues. V gave up 3 bases and J gave up 9 bases; unmatched junction bases: 4. The CDR3 loop reads CASSAGLASEQFF. CDR3 in DNA: TGTGCCAGCAGCGCGGGACTAGCAAGTGAGCAGTTCTTC. Supplemented by reference TRBV9 and TRBJ2-1, the full variable domain reads DSGVTQTPKHLITATGQRVTLRCSPRSGDLSVYWYQQSLDQGLQFLIQYYNGEERAKGNILERFSAQQFPDLHSELNLSSLELGDSALYFCASSAGLASEQFFGPGTRLTVL.

This sequence joins TRBV6-5 and TRBJ1-2, with D hard to call. Germline values: CDR1 MNHEY, CDR2 SVGAGI. With 2 bases removed from V and 3 bases from J, the gap between germline ends came to 7 bases. CDR3 length equals 13 residues. CDR3: CASSYAQHYGYTF. CDR3 nucleotides: TGTGCCAGCAGTTACGCACAGCACTATGGCTACACCTTC.

On this clone: Within the sample, other DNA sequences also encode this same CDR3. The gene calls are TRBV6-5 and TRBJ1-1; D unresolved. Germline V lookup: CDR1 MNHEY, CDR2 SVGAGI. Trimming stripped 2 bases from V and 2 bases from J, with 6 bases between. There are 13 residues in the CDR3. Here the CDR3 DNA reads TGTGCCAGCAGTTACAGCCTAAACACTGAAGCTTTCTTT. This sequence encodes CASSYSLNTEAFF.

The chain uses TRBV7-3 and TRBJ2-3, with a possible D match to TRBD2 (6 bases). In germline, CDR1 is SGHTA, CDR2 FQGTGA. This CDR3 contains 14 residues. Trimming shortened V by 4 bases and J by 3 bases, and 11 bases separated the two germline ends. The CDR3 bases are TGTGCCAGCAGCTCGGCTGGGGGGACAGATACGCAGTATTTT. It specifies CASSSAGGTDTQYF.

In its sample, this clone was seen once. This chain joins TRBV9 and TRBJ2-7, with TRBD2 matching over 12 bases. The V gene's germline CDR1 is SGDLS and CDR2 YYNGEE. The CDR3 runs to 16 residues. J was trimmed by 2 bases and V by 0 bases; bases with no gene match: 3. CDR3 sequence: CASSVGLAGVTYEQYF. In DNA form, the CDR3 reads TGTGCCAGCAGCGTAGGACTAGCGGGAGTGACCTACGAGCAGTACTTC. Looking up the rest from reference TRBV9 and TRBJ2-7 gives the full variable domain: DSGVTQTPKHLITATGQRVTLRCSPRSGDLSVYWYQQSLDQGLQFLIQYYNGEERAKGNILERFSAQQFPDLHSELNLSSLELGDSALYFCASSVGLAGVTYEQYFGPGTRLTVT.

The chain links TRBV3-1 (or the pseudogene TRBV3-2) to TRBJ2-4; TRBD1 agrees at 7 bases. Trimming at V came to 3 bases and at J to 1 base, leaving 6 bases not matched to a gene. The germline V gene encodes CDR1 LGHDT and CDR2 YNNKEL (reference sequence). CDR3 size: 16 residues. The CDR3 nucleotides read TGTGCCAGCAGCCAGGGGGACAGATTGGCCAAAAACATTCAGTACTTC. This gives the protein CASSQGDRLAKNIQYF.

V gene TRBV6-2 or TRBV6-3 combines with J gene TRBJ2-1, with 16 nucleotides matching TRBD2. V shed 3 bases, J shed 6 bases, and the junction held 11 bases outside the gene matches. Looked up from germline, CDR1 is MNHEY and CDR2 is SVGEGT. The CDR3 is 19 amino acids. The CDR3 protein is CASSYDSGTSGRVGNEQFF. The CDR3 coding sequence is TGTGCCAGCAGTTATGATTCCGGGACTAGCGGGAGGGTGGGCAATGAGCAGTTCTTC.